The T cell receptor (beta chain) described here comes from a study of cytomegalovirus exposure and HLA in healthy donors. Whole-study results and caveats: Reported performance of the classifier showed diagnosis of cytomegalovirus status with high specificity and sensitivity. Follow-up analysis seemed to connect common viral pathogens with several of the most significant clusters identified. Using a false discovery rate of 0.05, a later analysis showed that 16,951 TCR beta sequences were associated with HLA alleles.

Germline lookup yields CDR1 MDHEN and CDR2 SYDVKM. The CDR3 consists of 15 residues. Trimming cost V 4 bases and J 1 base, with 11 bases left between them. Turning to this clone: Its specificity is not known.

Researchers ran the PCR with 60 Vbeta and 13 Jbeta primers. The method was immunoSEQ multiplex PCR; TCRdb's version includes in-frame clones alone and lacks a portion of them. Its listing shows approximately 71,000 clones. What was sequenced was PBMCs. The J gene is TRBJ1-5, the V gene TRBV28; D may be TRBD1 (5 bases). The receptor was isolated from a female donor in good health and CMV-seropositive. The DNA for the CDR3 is TGTGCCAGCAGTTGGAGGGGAGGGAGCAATCAGCCCCAGCATTTT. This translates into CASSWRGGSNQPQHF.